The entry that follows covers one T cell receptor (beta chain) sequence. This specimen comes from a study of glioma-infiltrating T cells after dendritic cell vaccination. Study overall: Between the early 2000s and the early 2010s, patients got autologous tumor lysate-pulsed dendritic cell vaccines.

Unmatched junction bases numbered 6, after V lost 3 bases and J lost 13 bases. Looked up from germline, CDR1 is KGHSH and CDR2 is LQKENI. The CDR3 totals 13 residues. The primer mix had 60 V beta and 13 J beta primers. Profiling relied on immunoSEQ multiplex PCR, and the TCRdb table lists in-frame clones only, not all of them. The table includes roughly 47,000 clones, over 75% detected once. No glioblastoma patient carried an isocitrate dehydrogenase mutation. PBMC were collected before vaccination, two weeks after the third vaccination, and at progression. The V gene is TRBV18, the J gene TRBJ2-3, with 11 bases fitting TRBD1. The sequence was collected from a human donor with glioblastoma. The sequenced sample was blood, obtained before dendritic cell vaccination. The CDR3 DNA sequence: TGTGCCAGCTCACCGAGGGACAGGGGGAAGGAGTATTTT. It encodes CASSPRDRGKEYF.